Sequencing of this T cell receptor (beta chain) was carried out in a study of radiotherapy plus CTLA-4 blockade in lung cancer. In its sample, this clone was seen a few times. Profiled with immunoSEQ multiplex PCR; TCRdb holds only in-frame clones, not every one. Among tens of thousands of clones listed, 65% to 85% were seen once. V shed 4 bases and J 6 bases; nucleotides not matched to a gene: 3. Looked up from germline, CDR1 is LNHDA and CDR2 is SQIVND (reference sequence). CDR3 size: 14 residues. This specimen consisted of peripheral blood, obtained from a patient treated with radiotherapy plus ipilimumab. The TCR sequence derives from a human donor with non-small cell lung cancer whose response to radiotherapy plus ipilimumab could not be evaluated. Some clones in this sample may be carry-over from other donors' samples. V and J are TRBV19 and TRBJ1-2; 12 nucleotides agree with TRBD1. CDR3 nucleotide sequence: TGTGCCAGTAGTAGGGGACAGGGGGCGCATGGCTACACCTTC. This encodes CASSRGQGAHGYTF.